The 23 T cell receptor beta chains given below trace back to one sample, sequenced in a study of post-analysis software for immune sequencing data. The study's findings and limits: Patients showed TRBV5-6, TRBV5-1 and TRBV20-1 among five TRBV segments more frequent than in controls.

The antigens for these receptors are not known. The TCR beta cDNA libraries contained unique molecular identifiers. TCRdb redid the calling of the PCR reads with MiXCR, one entry per CDR3 protein. The data contain approximately 250,000 distinct CDR3 sequences, about 40% of them seen just once; the ten biggest clones take up around 4.8%. Sequenced sample: blood. The origin of the receptors is a girl aged 5-17 years with multiple sclerosis.

The chain joins TRBV29-1 to TRBJ1-2; D ambiguous. Trimming took off 0 bases at V and 2 bases at J, with 13 bases between the two ends. This CDR3 has 15 residues. Germline V CDR1 and CDR2: SQVTM, ANQGSEA. The CDR3 DNA follows: TGCAGCGTTGAAGATTCCGTTGTTGTAAACTATGGCTACACCTTC. It specifies CSVEDSVVVNYGYTF.

To note about this clonotype: A much larger clone lies a single base off, so this may be a read error. J is TRBJ2-2 and V is TRBV29-1, with D maybe TRBD2 (6 bases). This CDR3 region has 12 residues. The germline V gene encodes CDR1 SQVTM and CDR2 ANQGSEA. CDR3: CSVGRGPGERFF. The CDR3 DNA reads as TGCAGCGTTGGGAGGGGTCCCGGGGAGCGGTTTTTT.

This clonotype occurred once. It may be a read error: a sequence one base away is much more abundant. The V gene is TRBV4-1, the J gene TRBJ1-1; D uncertain. The CDR3 sequence is 15 residues long. CDR1 is MGHRA, CDR2 YSYEKL, per germline. This CDR3 reads CASSPHLTENAEAFF. The CDR3 DNA reads as TGCGCCAGCAGCCCACACCTTACAGAGAACGCTGAAGCTTTCTTT.

The chain couples TRBV5-1 to TRBJ2-3; no reliable D call. Trimming took 4 bases from V and 7 from J, leaving 13 bases between them. The CDR3 contains 13 residues. Per the germline V gene, CDR1 is SGHRS and CDR2 is YFSETQ. The chain's CDR3 is CASSPTGDYTQYF. DNA for the CDR3: TGCGCCAGCAGCCCGACGGGCGATTATACGCAGTATTTT.

This clonotype was seen more than once but under ten times. CDR3 loop: CSAPGGPGSTDTQYF. CDR3 nucleotide sequence: TGCAGTGCCCCCGGTGGACCGGGGAGCACAGATACGCAGTATTTT. The chain couples TRBV20-1 to TRBJ2-3; the D gene is possibly TRBD2 (5 bases). The CDR3 sequence is 15 residues long. Trimming pared 6 bases from V and 0 bases from J, leaving 16 bases between. CDR1 and CDR2 (germline): DFQATT, SNEGSKA (reference sequence).

Ten or more counts support this clonotype. The V gene is TRBV6-6, the J gene TRBJ1-5; 8 nucleotides align to TRBD1. Germline V gene lookup returns CDR1 MNHNY and CDR2 SVGAGI (reference sequence). This CDR3 comprises 15 residues. With 5 bases clipped from V and 1 base from J, the junction kept 4 bases outside the gene matches. The CDR3 spells CASSIQGGSNQPQHF. The CDR3 DNA reads TGTGCCAGCAGTATACAGGGGGGAAGCAATCAGCCCCAGCATTTT.

This clonotype was seen more than once but under ten times. Possible read error: a much larger clone is one base away. V and J are TRBV6-2 or TRBV6-3 and TRBJ2-5; TRBD1 is a possible D gene (6 bases). CDR1 is MNHEY, CDR2 SVGEGT, per germline. The V gene lost 6 bases and the J gene lost 0 bases, with 8 bases spanning the gap. The CDR3 sequence is 13 residues long. CDR3: CASRDSNQETQYF. The DNA of the CDR3 is TGTGCCAGCAGGGACAGTAACCAAGAGACCCAGTACTTC.

This clonotype was detected many times. The chain carries TRBV29-1 and TRBJ2-3, with 8 bases lining up with TRBD2. Germline V gene data show CDR1 as SQVTM and CDR2 as ANQGSEA. The CDR3 extends over 13 amino acids. The junction had 6 bases not matched to a gene; V was cut back by 6 bases and J by 4 bases. The CDR3, as DNA: TGCAGCGTGACGACTAGCGTCGCAGATACGCAGTATTTT. Translated: CSVTTSVADTQYF.

This clonotype was observed a few times. The chain links TRBV7-9 to TRBJ2-2, with D possibly TRBD2 on 6 matching bases. This CDR3 spans 14 amino acids. The V gene lost 5 bases and the J gene lost 7 bases, with 14 bases spanning the gap. Looked up from germline, CDR1 is SEHNR and CDR2 is FQNEAQ (reference sequence). CDR3 sequence reads: CASSGTGTGGELFF. The DNA of the CDR3 is TGTGCCAGCAGCGGGACTGGAACGGGCGGGGAGCTGTTTTTT.

About this clonotype: Since the CDR3 does not end with the conserved phenylalanine or tryptophan, this likely comes from a read error. It is unclear where the CDR3 begins or ends on the DNA, so no DNA is shown, and the CDR3 is as TCRdb lists it. The V and J genes are TRBV3-1 and TRBJ1-6. Germline V CDR1 and CDR2: LGHDT, YNNKEL (reference sequence). The CDR3 length equals 14 residues, ends included. The CDR3 loop reads CASSQGVALPLPHL.

This clonotype showed up many times. This sequence joins TRBV20-1 and TRBJ2-2; 9 nucleotides agree with TRBD1. The CDR3 contains 16 residues. Per germline, CDR1 DFQATT and CDR2 SNEGSKA (reference sequence). Losses at the gene ends were 3 bases for V and 4 bases for J; bases not matched to a gene: 9. The CDR3 here is CSARTPGQGVTGELFF. In nucleotides, the CDR3 is TGCAGTGCTAGGACGCCGGGACAGGGAGTCACCGGGGAGCTGTTTTTT.

This clonotype has ten or more counts. The V gene is TRBV29-1, the J gene TRBJ2-5, with a tentative D call TRBD1 (6 bases). The CDR3 is made up of 14 amino acids. Between the trimmed V and J ends, which lost 2 bases and 5 bases, there was a span of 15 bases. In germline, CDR1 is SQVTM, CDR2 ANQGSEA. CDR3 nucleotide sequence: TGCAGCGTTGAAAACAGGCTGAGGGGGGAGACCCAGTACTTC. Protein: CSVENRLRGETQYF. Supplemented by reference TRBV29-1 and TRBJ2-5, the full variable domain reads SAVISQKPSRDICQRGTSLTIQCQVDSQVTMMFWYRQQPGQSLTLIATANQGSEATYESGFVIDKFPISRPNLTFSTLTVSNMSPEDSSIYLCSVENRLRGETQYFGPGTRLLVL.

At least ten counts were recorded for this clonotype. The gene calls are TRBV12-3 or TRBV12-4 and TRBJ2-4; D call uncertain. Trimming cost V 6 bases and J 2 bases, with 11 bases left between them. CDR3 length: 14 amino acids. CDR3 region: CASRLGVSKNIQYF. Here the CDR3 DNA reads TGTGCCAGCAGGCTGGGCGTATCCAAAAACATTCAGTACTTC.

The chain couples TRBV7-2 to TRBJ1-2; 9 bases map to TRBD1. The CDR3 has 15 amino acids. Germline loops: CDR1 SGHTA, CDR2 FQGNSA. The junction had 10 bases not matched to a gene; V was cut back by 5 bases and J by 6 bases. Here the CDR3 reads CASSGRRDRDHGYTF. The CDR3, as DNA: TGTGCCAGCAGCGGCCGCCGGGACAGGGATCATGGCTACACCTTC.

The rearrangement links TRBV9 to TRBJ2-5; D is unclear. V lost 2 bases and J lost 9, with 17 bases in between. CDR1 is SGDLS and CDR2 is YYNGEE in the germline V gene. The CDR3 length is 14 residues. CDR3 loop: CASSVQNLEGPQYF. The CDR3 DNA follows: TGTGCCAGCAGCGTCCAGAACCTCGAAGGACCCCAGTACTTC.

In this sample, this clonotype turned up many times. This sequence joins TRBV20-1 and TRBJ2-5; the D gene could be TRBD1 or TRBD2 (5 bases each). V lost 6 bases and J lost 1, with 15 bases in between. In germline, CDR1 is DFQATT, CDR2 SNEGSKA (reference sequence). CDR3 size: 14 residues. The chain's CDR3 is CSARLGRSQETQYF. As DNA, the CDR3 is TGCAGTGCCCGACTGGGACGGTCCCAAGAGACCCAGTACTTC.

This clonotype was detected many times. The chain combines TRBV29-1 with TRBJ2-6; D is unresolved. The CDR3 has 12 amino acids. Per the germline V gene, CDR1 is SQVTM and CDR2 is ANQGSEA. The germline V and J ends were trimmed by 4 bases and 4 bases, with 5 bases remaining between them. CDR3 bases: TGCAGCGTTGTATGGGGGGCCAACGTCCTGACTTTC. This translates into CSVVWGANVLTF.

This clonotype has ten or more counts. The chain uses TRBV7-2 and TRBJ2-1; 9 bases line up with TRBD2. The CDR3 loop spans 17 amino acids. In germline, CDR1 is SGHTA, CDR2 FQGNSA. V gave up 1 base and J gave up 6 bases; unmatched junction bases: 10. CDR3: CASSLVSGRGGINEQFF. CDR3 nucleotide sequence: TGTGCCAGCAGCTTAGTGTCCGGGCGGGGGGGAATCAATGAGCAGTTCTTC.

This clonotype was counted ten times or more. The V call is TRBV18, the J call TRBJ2-1, with 10 bases identical to TRBD1. This CDR3 is built from 19 residues. V gave up 3 bases and J gave up 1 base; unmatched junction bases: 12. CDR1 KGHSH and CDR2 LQKENI come from the germline V gene. The DNA for the CDR3 is TGTGCCAGCTCACCGGACAGGGGGTTCGTAAGAGGATCCTACAATGAGCAGTTCTTC. Encoded protein: CASSPDRGFVRGSYNEQFF.

The chain carries TRBV7-2 and TRBJ2-5; 9 positions agree with TRBD2. CDR3 length: 15 amino acids. The J segment lost 0 bases and the V segment lost 7 bases, leaving 6 bases of the junction unmatched. The germline CDR1 and CDR2 sequences are SGHTA and FQGNSA. CDR3 nucleotides: TGTGCCAGCAATGCGCGGGGGGGGTACCAAGAGACCCAGTACTTC. It codes for CASNARGGYQETQYF.

This clonotype was counted at least ten times. The V gene is TRBV28, the J gene TRBJ2-1; D is perhaps TRBD2 (5 bases). The germline CDR1 and CDR2 sequences are MDHEN and SYDVKM. The CDR3 spans 14 residues. V was cut by 10 bases and J by 0 bases, with 13 bases left in between. CDR3 nucleotides: TGTGCCAATCCCGAGGGAAGCTCCTACAATGAGCAGTTCTTC. Protein: CANPEGSSYNEQFF.

This clonotype has just a few counts. This sequence may be a read error, since a much larger clone differs from it by one base. The CDR3 here is CSAGESTSGHYEQYF. In nucleotides, the CDR3 is TGCAGTGCTGGGGAATCGACTAGCGGGCACTACGAGCAGTACTTC. The chain links TRBV20-1 to TRBJ2-7; 10 bases are a match to TRBD2. Germline V gene sequence: CDR1 DFQATT, CDR2 SNEGSKA (reference sequence). With 5 bases clipped from V and 3 bases from J, the junction kept 10 bases outside the gene matches. The CDR3 consists of 15 residues.

This chain connects TRBV5-1 to TRBJ2-7; D unclear. CDR1 and CDR2 from the germline V gene are SGHRS and YFSETQ. The CDR3 sequence is 14 residues long. The V gene lost 0 bases and the J gene lost 7 bases, with 14 bases spanning the gap. CDR3 region: CASSLGGGLREQYF. The CDR3, as DNA: TGCGCCAGCAGCTTGGGAGGTGGATTGCGTGAGCAGTACTTC. Full variable domain (rest looked up from reference TRBV5-1 and TRBJ2-7): KAGVTQTPRYLIKTRGQQVTLSCSPISGHRSVSWYQQTPGQGLQFLFEYFSETQRNKGNFPGRFSGRQFSNSRSEMNVSTLELGDSALYLCASSLGGGLREQYFGPGTRLTVT.